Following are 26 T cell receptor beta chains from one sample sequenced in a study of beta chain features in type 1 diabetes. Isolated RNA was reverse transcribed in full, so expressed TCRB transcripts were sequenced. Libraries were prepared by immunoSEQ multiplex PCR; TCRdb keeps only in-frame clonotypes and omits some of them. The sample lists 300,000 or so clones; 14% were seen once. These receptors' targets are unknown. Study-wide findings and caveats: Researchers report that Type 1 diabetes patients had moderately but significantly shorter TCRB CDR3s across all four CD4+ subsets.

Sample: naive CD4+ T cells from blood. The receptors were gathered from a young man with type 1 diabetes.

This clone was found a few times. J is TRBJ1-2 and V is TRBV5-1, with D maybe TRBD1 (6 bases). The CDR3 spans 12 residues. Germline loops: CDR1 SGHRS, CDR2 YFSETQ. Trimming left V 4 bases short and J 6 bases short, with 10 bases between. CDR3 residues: CASSPDRDGYTF. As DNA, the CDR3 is TGCGCCAGCAGCCCGGACAGAGATGGCTACACCTTC.

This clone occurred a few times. CDR3 DNA: TGCGCCAGCAGTCAATCTACAGACTACAAGGGGCAGTTCTTC. Its translation is CASSQSTDYKGQFF. The V and J genes are TRBV23-1 and TRBJ2-1; a weak D match, TRBD2 (5 bases). Being an ORF, TRBV23-1 has a function that is uncertain. There are 14 residues in the CDR3. V was shortened by 0 bases and J by 12 bases, with 15 bases between the two germline ends.

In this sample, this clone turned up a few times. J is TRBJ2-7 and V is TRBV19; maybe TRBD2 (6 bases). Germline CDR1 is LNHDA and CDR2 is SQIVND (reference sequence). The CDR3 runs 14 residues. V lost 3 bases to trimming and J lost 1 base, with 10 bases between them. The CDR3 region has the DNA TGTGCCAGTAGTATGTGGGGGGTATCCTACGAGCAGTACTTC. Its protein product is CASSMWGVSYEQYF. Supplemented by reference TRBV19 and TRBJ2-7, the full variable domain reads DGGITQSPKYLFRKEGQNVTLSCEQNLNHDAMYWYRQDPGQGLRLIYYSQIVNDFQKGDIAEGYSVSREKKESFPLTVTSAQKNPTAFYLCASSMWGVSYEQYFGPGTRLTVT.

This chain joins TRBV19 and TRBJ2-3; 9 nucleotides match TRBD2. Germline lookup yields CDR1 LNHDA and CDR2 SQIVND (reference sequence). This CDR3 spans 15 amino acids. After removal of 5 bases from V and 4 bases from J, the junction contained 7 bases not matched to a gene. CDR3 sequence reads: CASSSIAGVADTQYF. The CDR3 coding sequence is TGTGCCAGTAGTTCCATAGCGGGAGTGGCAGATACGCAGTATTTT.

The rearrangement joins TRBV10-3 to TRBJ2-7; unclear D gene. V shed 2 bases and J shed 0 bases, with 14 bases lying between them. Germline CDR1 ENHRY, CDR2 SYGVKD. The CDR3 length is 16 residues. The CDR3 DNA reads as TGTGCCATCAGTGAGCCCCCCCGGTGGAGCTCCTACGAGCAGTACTTC. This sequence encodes CAISEPPRWSSYEQYF.

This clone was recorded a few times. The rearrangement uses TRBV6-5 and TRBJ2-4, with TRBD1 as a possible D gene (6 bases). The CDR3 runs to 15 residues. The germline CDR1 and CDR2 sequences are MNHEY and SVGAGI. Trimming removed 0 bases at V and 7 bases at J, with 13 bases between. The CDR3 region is CASSYSYQGLNIQYF. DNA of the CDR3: TGTGCCAGCAGTTACTCCTACCAGGGGCTCAACATTCAGTACTTC.

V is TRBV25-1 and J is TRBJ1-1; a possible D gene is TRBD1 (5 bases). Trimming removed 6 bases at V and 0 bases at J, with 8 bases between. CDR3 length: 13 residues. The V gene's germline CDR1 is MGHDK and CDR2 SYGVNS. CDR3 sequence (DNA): TGTGCCAGCAGCAGGGTCCTGAACACTGAAGCTTTCTTT. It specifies CASSRVLNTEAFF.

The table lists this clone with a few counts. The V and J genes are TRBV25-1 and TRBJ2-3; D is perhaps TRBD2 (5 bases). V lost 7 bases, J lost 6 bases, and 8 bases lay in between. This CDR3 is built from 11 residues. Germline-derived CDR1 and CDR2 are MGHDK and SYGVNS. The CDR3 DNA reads TGTGCCAGCAAGAGGACTGATACGCAGTATTTT. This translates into CASKRTDTQYF.

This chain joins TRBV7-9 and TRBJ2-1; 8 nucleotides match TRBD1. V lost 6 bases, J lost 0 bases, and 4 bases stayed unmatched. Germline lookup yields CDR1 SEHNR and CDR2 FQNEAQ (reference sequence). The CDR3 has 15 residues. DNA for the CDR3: TGTGCCAGCAGTCAAGGGACAGGCTCCTACAATGAGCAGTTCTTC. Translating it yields CASSQGTGSYNEQFF.

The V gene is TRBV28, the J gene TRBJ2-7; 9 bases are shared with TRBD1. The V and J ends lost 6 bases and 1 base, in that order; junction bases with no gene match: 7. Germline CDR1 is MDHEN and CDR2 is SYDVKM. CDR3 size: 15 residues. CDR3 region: CASSGAGTGSYEQYF. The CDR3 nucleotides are TGTGCCAGCAGCGGAGCCGGGACAGGGTCCTACGAGCAGTACTTC.

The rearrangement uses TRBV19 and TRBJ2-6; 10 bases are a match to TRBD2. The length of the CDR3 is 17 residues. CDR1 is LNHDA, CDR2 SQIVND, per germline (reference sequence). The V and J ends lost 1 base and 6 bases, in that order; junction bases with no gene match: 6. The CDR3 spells CASSIVGLAAKANVLTF. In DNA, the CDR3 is TGTGCCAGTAGTATAGTCGGACTAGCGGCTAAGGCCAACGTCCTGACTTTC.

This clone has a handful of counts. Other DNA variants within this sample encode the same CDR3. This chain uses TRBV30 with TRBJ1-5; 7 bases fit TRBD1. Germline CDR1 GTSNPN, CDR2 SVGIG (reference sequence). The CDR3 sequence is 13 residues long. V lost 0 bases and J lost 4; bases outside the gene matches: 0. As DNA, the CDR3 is TGTGCCTGGAGTGTCAGGGGGAATCAGCCCCAGCATTTT. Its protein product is CAWSVRGNQPQHF.

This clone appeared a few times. In DNA form, the CDR3 reads TGTGCCAGCGCCGAGTACGAGCAGTACTTC. Protein sequence: CASAEYEQYF. The chain links TRBV2 to TRBJ2-7; D not certain. The CDR3 totals 10 residues. Trimming pared 8 bases from V and 4 bases from J, leaving 6 bases between. Germline-derived CDR1 and CDR2 are SNHLY and FYNNEI.

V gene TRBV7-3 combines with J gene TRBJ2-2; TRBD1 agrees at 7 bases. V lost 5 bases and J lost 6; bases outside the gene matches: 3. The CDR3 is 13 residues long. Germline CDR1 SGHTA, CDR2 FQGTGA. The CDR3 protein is CASSRTGSGELFF. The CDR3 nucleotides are TGTGCCAGCAGCCGGACAGGTTCCGGGGAGCTGTTTTTT.

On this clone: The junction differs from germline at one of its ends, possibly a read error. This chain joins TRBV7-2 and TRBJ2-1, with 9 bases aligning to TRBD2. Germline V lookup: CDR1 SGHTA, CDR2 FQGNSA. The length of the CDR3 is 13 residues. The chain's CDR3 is CASSVAGAVEQFF. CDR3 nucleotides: TGTGCCAGCAGCGTAGCGGGAGCGGTTGAGCAGTTCTTC.

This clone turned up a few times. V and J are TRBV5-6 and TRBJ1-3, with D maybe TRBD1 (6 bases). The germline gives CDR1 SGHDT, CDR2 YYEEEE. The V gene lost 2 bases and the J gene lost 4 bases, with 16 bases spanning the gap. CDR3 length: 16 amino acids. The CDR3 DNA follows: TGTGCCAGCAGCTTACGACAGGTTTTAGGAGGAAACACCATATATTTT. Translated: CASSLRQVLGGNTIYF. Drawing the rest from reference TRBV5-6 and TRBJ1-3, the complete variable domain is DAGVTQSPTHLIKTRGQQVTLRCSPKSGHDTVSWYQQALGQGPQFIFQYYEEEERQRGNFPDRFSGHQFPNYSSELNVNALLLGDSALYLCASSLRQVLGGNTIYFGEGSWLTVV.

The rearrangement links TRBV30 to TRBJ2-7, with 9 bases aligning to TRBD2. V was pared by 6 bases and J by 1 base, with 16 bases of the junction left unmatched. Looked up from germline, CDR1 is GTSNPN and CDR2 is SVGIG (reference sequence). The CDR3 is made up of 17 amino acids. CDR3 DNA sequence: TGTGCCTGTTCAACAACTCCCGTAAGCGGGAGGTCCTACGAGCAGTACTTC. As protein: CACSTTPVSGRSYEQYF.

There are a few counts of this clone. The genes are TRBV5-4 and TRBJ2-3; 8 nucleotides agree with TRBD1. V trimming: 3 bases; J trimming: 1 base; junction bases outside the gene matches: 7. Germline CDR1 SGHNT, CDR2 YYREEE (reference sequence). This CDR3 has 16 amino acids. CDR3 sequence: CASSSPGQGRTDTQYF. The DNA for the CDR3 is TGTGCCAGCAGCTCCCCAGGACAGGGACGCACAGATACGCAGTATTTT. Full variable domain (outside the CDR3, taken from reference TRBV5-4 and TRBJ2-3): ETGVTQSPTHLIKTRGQQVTLRCSSQSGHNTVSWYQQALGQGPQFIFQYYREEENGRGNFPPRFSGLQFPNYSSELNVNALELDDSALYLCASSSPGQGRTDTQYFGPGTRLTVL.

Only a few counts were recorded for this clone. In DNA form, the CDR3 reads TGCAGTCCCGGAGGCCCGGAGCAGTACTTC. Amino acids: CSPGGPEQYF. The chain links TRBV20-1 to TRBJ2-7; the D gene is possibly TRBD2 (5 bases). The germline V gene encodes CDR1 DFQATT and CDR2 SNEGSKA (reference sequence). This CDR3 has 10 amino acids. V was shortened by 8 bases and J by 7 bases, with 12 bases between the two germline ends.

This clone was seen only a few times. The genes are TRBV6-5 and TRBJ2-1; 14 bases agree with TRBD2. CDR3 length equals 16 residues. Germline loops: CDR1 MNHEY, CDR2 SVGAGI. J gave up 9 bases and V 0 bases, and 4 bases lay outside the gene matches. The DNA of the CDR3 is TGTGCCAGCAGTTACTCGGGACTAGCGGGAGAAACTGAGCAGTTCTTC. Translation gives CASSYSGLAGETEQFF.

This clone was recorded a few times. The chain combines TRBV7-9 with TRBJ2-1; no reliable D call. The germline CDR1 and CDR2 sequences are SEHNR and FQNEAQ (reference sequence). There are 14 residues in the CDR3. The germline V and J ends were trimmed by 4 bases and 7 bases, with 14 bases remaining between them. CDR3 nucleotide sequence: TGTGCCAGCAGCTCGTCCTCCGCACTGAATGAGCAGTTCTTC. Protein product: CASSSSSALNEQFF.

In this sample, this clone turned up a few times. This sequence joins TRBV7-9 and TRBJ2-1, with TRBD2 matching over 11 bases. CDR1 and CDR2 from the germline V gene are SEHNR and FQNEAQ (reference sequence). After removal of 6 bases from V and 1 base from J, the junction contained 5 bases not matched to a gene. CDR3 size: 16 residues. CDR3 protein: CASRDGTSGSYNEQFF. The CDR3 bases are TGTGCCAGCAGAGACGGGACTAGCGGATCCTACAATGAGCAGTTCTTC.

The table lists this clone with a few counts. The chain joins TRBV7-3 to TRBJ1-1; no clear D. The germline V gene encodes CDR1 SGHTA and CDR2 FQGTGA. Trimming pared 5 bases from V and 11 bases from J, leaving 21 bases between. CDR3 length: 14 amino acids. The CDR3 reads CASSPLTQVPNAFF. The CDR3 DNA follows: TGTGCCAGCAGCCCGCTGACGCAGGTTCCCAACGCTTTCTTT.

The CDR3 DNA reads TGTGCCAGCAGCTTAGCTACAGCCAGTGAGCAGTTCTTC. As protein: CASSLATASEQFF. The genes are TRBV7-2 and TRBJ2-1; D ambiguous. CDR3 length equals 13 residues. Trimming removed 0 bases at V and 9 bases at J, with 9 bases between. From germline, CDR1 is SGHTA and CDR2 FQGNSA.

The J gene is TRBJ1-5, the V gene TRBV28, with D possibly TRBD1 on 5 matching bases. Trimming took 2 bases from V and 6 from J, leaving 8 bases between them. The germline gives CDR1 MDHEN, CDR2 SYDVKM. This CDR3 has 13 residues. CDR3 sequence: CASSLRGIQPQHF. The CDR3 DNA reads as TGTGCCAGCAGTTTACGGGGGATTCAGCCCCAGCATTTT. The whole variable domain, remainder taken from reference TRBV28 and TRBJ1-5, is DVKVTQSSRYLVKRTGEKVFLECVQDMDHENMFWYRQDPGLGLRLIYFSYDVKMKEKGDIPEGYSVSREKKERFSLILESASTNQTSMYLCASSLRGIQPQHFGDGTRLSIL.

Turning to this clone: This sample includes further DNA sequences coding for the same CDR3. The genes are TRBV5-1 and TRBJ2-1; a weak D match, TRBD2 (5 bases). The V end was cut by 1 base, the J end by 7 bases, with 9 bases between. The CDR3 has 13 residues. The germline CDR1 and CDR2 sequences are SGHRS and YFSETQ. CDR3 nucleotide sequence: TGCGCCAGCAGCTTGAGCGGTAGGAATGAGCAGTTCTTC. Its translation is CASSLSGRNEQFF. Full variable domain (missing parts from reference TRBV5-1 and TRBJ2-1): KAGVTQTPRYLIKTRGQQVTLSCSPISGHRSVSWYQQTPGQGLQFLFEYFSETQRNKGNFPGRFSGRQFSNSRSEMNVSTLELGDSALYLCASSLSGRNEQFFGPGTRLTVL.